Listed below are T cell receptor beta chains from one sample, sequenced in a study of blood T cells in healthy people across ages. TCRdb reprocessed the 5' RACE reads via MiXCR and lists one record per CDR3 protein. This table has under 1,100,000 distinct CDR3 sequences, approximately 26% appearing once. The sample also formed part of further work on T cells of mothers and their children.

Sequenced: blood. The receptors derive from a girl aged 2-10 years in good health. CDR3s include the opening cysteine and the closing phenylalanine or tryptophan. Each record gives: V gene, D gene, clone size, J gene, CDR3 DNA, CDR3 protein. A D gene is named only where the DNA matches it firmly. Expanded clones get a size class; other rows say once, few or many, or leave the size out.

V: TRBV12-5
D: TRBD2
size: .
J: TRBJ2-1
DNA: TGTGCTAGTGGTTTAGGGGAAGCGGGAGTGGATGAGCAGTTCTTC
CDR3: CASGLGEAGVDEQFF

V: TRBV4-1
D: .
size: .
J: TRBJ2-5
DNA: TGCGCCAGCAGCCCGGGACTCGGGCCAGAGACCCAGTACTTC
CDR3: CASSPGLGPETQYF

V: TRBV28
D: TRBD2
size: .
J: TRBJ2-7
DNA: TGTGCCAGCAGCTCAAGACTAGCGGGGTTCTACGAGCAGTACTTC
CDR3: CASSSRLAGFYEQYF

V: TRBV9
D: .
size: .
J: TRBJ2-5
DNA: TGTGCCAGCAGCGTAGCTGGTGGCCTGGAATCAGAGACCCAGTACTTC
CDR3: CASSVAGGLESETQYF

V: TRBV7-3
D: .
size: few
J: TRBJ2-1
DNA: TGTGCCAGCAGCTTGACAATGTCCTGGAATGAGCAGTTCTTC
CDR3: CASSLTMSWNEQFF

V: TRBV7-6
D: .
size: .
J: TRBJ1-6
DNA: TGTGCCAGCAGTCGACTCCCCACTAACCTCCACTTT
CDR3: CASSRLPTNLHF

V: TRBV7-9
D: TRBD2
size: few
J: TRBJ2-7
DNA: TGTGCCAGCAGCCCCTCCGTGGGACTAGCGGGAGGGGGCGAGCAGTACTTC
CDR3: CASSPSVGLAGGGEQYF

V: TRBV27
D: .
size: few
J: TRBJ1-5
DNA: TGTGCCAGCAGTTTGGGGAGTTATCAGCCCCAGCATTTT
CDR3: CASSLGSYQPQHF

V: TRBV5-1
D: .
size: few
J: TRBJ2-5
DNA: TGCGCCAGCAGCTTGGAGACAGTCCAAGAGACCCAGTACTTC
CDR3: CASSLETVQETQYF

V: TRBV11-2
D: .
size: few
J: TRBJ1-3
DNA: TGTGCCAGCAGCCTACCAACCGGGCTCCCCTCTGGAAACACCATATATTTT
CDR3: CASSLPTGLPSGNTIYF

V: TRBV12-3/TRBV12-4
D: .
size: .
J: TRBJ2-5
DNA: TGTGCCAGCAGTGAATACCCAGGGTACCAAGAGACCCAGTACTTC
CDR3: CASSEYPGYQETQYF

V: TRBV15
D: TRBD2
size: .
J: TRBJ2-7
DNA: TGTGCCACCAGCAGCGTAGCGGGGCCCTACGAGCAGTACTTC
CDR3: CATSSVAGPYEQYF

V: TRBV5-1
D: .
size: .
J: TRBJ1-1
DNA: TGCGCCAGCAGCTTGGGGACAGATACGAACACTGAAGCTTTCTTT
CDR3: CASSLGTDTNTEAFF

V: TRBV9
D: .
size: .
J: TRBJ1-2
DNA: TGTGCCAGCAGCGTAGAGGCGGGGGCCTCATGGGGCTACACCTTC
CDR3: CASSVEAGASWGYTF

V: TRBV5-1
D: TRBD1
size: .
J: TRBJ2-3
DNA: TGCGCCAGCAGCTTGGAACAGGGGGGCACAGATACGCAGTATTTT
CDR3: CASSLEQGGTDTQYF

V: TRBV29-1
D: TRBD1
size: many
J: TRBJ2-1
DNA: TGCAGCGTTGATAATTGGGACAGGGGTGGCAATGAGCAGTTCTTC
CDR3: CSVDNWDRGGNEQFF

V: TRBV7-6
D: .
size: few
J: TRBJ1-6
DNA: TGTGCCAGCAGCCTTCTTGAGGATTCACCCCTCCACTTT
CDR3: CASSLLEDSPLHF

V: TRBV6-2/TRBV6-3
D: .
size: .
J: TRBJ2-2
DNA: TGTGCCAGTAGTTACCCGACTTCTAACACCGGGGAGCTGTTTTTT
CDR3: CASSYPTSNTGELFF

V: TRBV20-1
D: TRBD2
size: .
J: TRBJ2-5
DNA: TGCAGTGCTAGGGGGACTAGAGGCGAGACCCAGTACTTC
CDR3: CSARGTRGETQYF

V: TRBV6-1
D: TRBD2
size: .
J: TRBJ2-5
DNA: TGTGCCAGCAGTGAGAGGTTTCTGGCTAGCGGGATGGAGACCCAGTACTTC
CDR3: CASSERFLASGMETQYF

V: TRBV27
D: .
size: .
J: TRBJ2-7
DNA: TGTGCCAGCAAAAACAGTCTCGAGCAGTACTTC
CDR3: CASKNSLEQYF

V: TRBV7-7
D: .
size: few
J: TRBJ2-1
DNA: TGTGCTAGTAGCTTAGTTAAGGACTCGCATGAGCAGTTCTTC
CDR3: CASSLVKDSHEQFF

V: TRBV6-1
D: .
size: few
J: TRBJ2-7
DNA: TGTGCCAGCAGTGAAGGACATTCCTACGAGCAGTACTTC
CDR3: CASSEGHSYEQYF

V: TRBV14
D: .
size: .
J: TRBJ2-1
DNA: TGTGCCAGCAGCCAAGTGCCCAGTAGTGAGCAGTTCTTC
CDR3: CASSQVPSSEQFF

V: TRBV24-1
D: .
size: .
J: TRBJ2-1
DNA: TGTGCCACCAGTGAGTACGGCACCGGGCCGAGCTCCTACAATGAGCAGTTCTTC
CDR3: CATSEYGTGPSSYNEQFF

V: TRBV2
D: TRBD2
size: .
J: TRBJ2-1
DNA: TGTGCCGGACGGCGCCAAGCGGGAGTGGAGCAGTTCTTC
CDR3: CAGRRQAGVEQFF

V: TRBV5-1
D: .
size: few
J: TRBJ2-1
DNA: TGCGCCAGCAGCTCCCCTGGGGGCGGGGGTTACAATGAGCAGTTCTTC
CDR3: CASSSPGGGGYNEQFF

V: TRBV6-5
D: .
size: once
J: TRBJ2-2
DNA: TGTGCCAGCAGTTGGAACGAGGCCGGGGAGCTGTTTTTT
CDR3: CASSWNEAGELFF

V: TRBV6-6
D: .
size: many
J: TRBJ2-1
DNA: TGTGCCAGCAGTTACGGAGCGTCAAATGAGCAGTTCTTC
CDR3: CASSYGASNEQFF

V: TRBV5-6
D: .
size: .
J: TRBJ2-1
DNA: TGTGCCAGCAGCCCCGAGTCTGCCAATGAGCAGTTCTTC
CDR3: CASSPESANEQFF

V: TRBV6-5
D: .
size: .
J: TRBJ1-1
DNA: TGTGCCAGCAGTTACTCGGGGTACACTGAAGCTTTCTTT
CDR3: CASSYSGYTEAFF

V: TRBV7-2
D: TRBD1
size: .
J: TRBJ2-4
DNA: TGTGCCAGCAGCTTAGTACAGGGGGTCGACATTCAGTACTTC
CDR3: CASSLVQGVDIQYF

V: TRBV2
D: .
size: .
J: TRBJ2-1
DNA: TGTGCCAGCAGGGATTTGTGGGGAAATGAGCAGTTCTTC
CDR3: CASRDLWGNEQFF

V: TRBV12-3/TRBV12-4
D: .
size: few
J: TRBJ2-7
DNA: TGTGCCAGCAGTTTACCGGCGTCAGGGCATTACGAGCAGTACTTC
CDR3: CASSLPASGHYEQYF

V: TRBV29-1
D: TRBD2
size: .
J: TRBJ2-7
DNA: TGCAGCGTTGCCGGATCGACTAGCGGGGGGTTCGGGGAGCAGTACTTC
CDR3: CSVAGSTSGGFGEQYF

V: TRBV9
D: .
size: few
J: TRBJ2-3
DNA: TGTGCCAGCAGCGTAGAGCTAAGCATCACAGATACGCAGTATTTT
CDR3: CASSVELSITDTQYF

V: TRBV4-1
D: TRBD1
size: few
J: TRBJ2-1
DNA: TGCGCCAGCAGCCTCCAGACAGGGTCGAATGAGCAGTTCTTC
CDR3: CASSLQTGSNEQFF

V: TRBV29-1
D: .
size: .
J: TRBJ1-1
DNA: TGCAGCGTTGCGGCCAACCCGAACACTGAAGCTTTCTTT
CDR3: CSVAANPNTEAFF

V: TRBV29-1
D: .
size: .
J: TRBJ2-7
DNA: TGCAGCGTTGAAGATCGTCCGGGAGACGCCTACGAGCAGTACTTC
CDR3: CSVEDRPGDAYEQYF

V: TRBV29-1
D: .
size: few
J: TRBJ2-4
DNA: TGCAGCGTTGAAACCTGGGGGGAAAACATTCAGTACTTC
CDR3: CSVETWGENIQYF

V: TRBV3-1
D: .
size: .
J: TRBJ2-5
DNA: TGTGCCAGCAGCCTCCTCCGAGACCTAGAGAATCCGTCGGGGACCCAGTACTTC
CDR3: CASSLLRDLENPSGTQYF

V: TRBV7-2
D: .
size: .
J: TRBJ1-1
DNA: TGTGCCAGCAGCCCCCTAATATCCGGGCCCACTGAAGCTTTCTTT
CDR3: CASSPLISGPTEAFF

V: TRBV5-1
D: .
size: .
J: TRBJ1-2
DNA: TGCGCCAGCAGCAGCAGGGCAGGAGGTGGCTACACCTTC
CDR3: CASSSRAGGGYTF

V: TRBV4-3
D: .
size: .
J: TRBJ2-5
DNA: TGCGCCAGCAGCCAAGATATCGGCAGCCAAGAGACCCAGTACTTC
CDR3: CASSQDIGSQETQYF

V: TRBV4-3
D: TRBD2
size: few
J: TRBJ2-5
DNA: TGCGCCAGCAGCCAAGAAGTTTGGCGGGGGGGAGAGACCCAGTACTTC
CDR3: CASSQEVWRGGETQYF

V: TRBV5-1
D: TRBD1
size: few
J: TRBJ1-1
DNA: TGCGCCAGCAGCTTGCGACAGGGGATGAACACTGAAGCTTTCTTT
CDR3: CASSLRQGMNTEAFF

V: TRBV7-9
D: .
size: few
J: TRBJ2-5
DNA: TGTGCCAGCAGCTTGGGATTGACGGAGCAGTACTTC
CDR3: CASSLGLTEQYF

V: TRBV20-1
D: .
size: .
J: TRBJ1-6
DNA: TGCAGTGCTAGAGAATCTCCCAACGATTCACCCCTCCACTTT
CDR3: CSARESPNDSPLHF

V: TRBV29-1
D: TRBD1
size: once
J: TRBJ1-1
DNA: TGCAGCGTTGACCGACAGGGGTTGAACACTGAAGCTTTCTTT
CDR3: CSVDRQGLNTEAFF